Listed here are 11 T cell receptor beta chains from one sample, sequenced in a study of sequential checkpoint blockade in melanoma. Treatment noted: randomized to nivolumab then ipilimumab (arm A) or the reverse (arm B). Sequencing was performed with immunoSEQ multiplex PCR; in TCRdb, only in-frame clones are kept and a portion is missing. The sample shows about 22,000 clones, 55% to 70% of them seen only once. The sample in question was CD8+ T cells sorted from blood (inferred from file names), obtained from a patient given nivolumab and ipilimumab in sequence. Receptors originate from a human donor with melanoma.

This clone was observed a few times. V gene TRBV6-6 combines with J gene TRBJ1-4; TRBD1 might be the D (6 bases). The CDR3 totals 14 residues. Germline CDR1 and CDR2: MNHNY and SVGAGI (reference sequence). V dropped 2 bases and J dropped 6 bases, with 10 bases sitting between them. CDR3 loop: CASSYLQGDEKLFF. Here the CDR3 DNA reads TGTGCCAGCAGTTACCTACAGGGTGATGAAAAACTGTTTTTT.

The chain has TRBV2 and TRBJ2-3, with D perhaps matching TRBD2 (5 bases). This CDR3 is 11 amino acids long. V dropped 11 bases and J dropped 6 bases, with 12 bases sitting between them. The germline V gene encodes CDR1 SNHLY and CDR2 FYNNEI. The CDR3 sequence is CAALGGDTQYF. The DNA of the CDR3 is TGTGCCGCCCTGGGCGGGGATACGCAGTATTTT.

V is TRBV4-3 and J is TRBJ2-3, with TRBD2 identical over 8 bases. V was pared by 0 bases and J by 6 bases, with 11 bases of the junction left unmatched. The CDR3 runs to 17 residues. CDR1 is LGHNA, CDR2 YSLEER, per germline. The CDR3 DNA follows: TGCGCCAGCAGCCAAGATATTCGGGGGGGGCTTTTGGATACGCAGTATTTT. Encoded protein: CASSQDIRGGLLDTQYF.

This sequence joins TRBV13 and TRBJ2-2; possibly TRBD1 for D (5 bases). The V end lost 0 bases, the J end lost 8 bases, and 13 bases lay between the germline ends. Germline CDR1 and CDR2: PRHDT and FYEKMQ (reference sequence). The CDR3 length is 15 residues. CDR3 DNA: TGTGCCAGCAGCTTAGGCCAGGGAAGAACGGGGGAGCTGTTTTTT. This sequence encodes CASSLGQGRTGELFF. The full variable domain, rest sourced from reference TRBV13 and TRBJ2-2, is AAGVIQSPRHLIKEKRETATLKCYPIPRHDTVYWYQQGPGQDPQFLISFYEKMQSDKGSIPDRFSAQQFSDYHSELNMSSLELGDSALYFCASSLGQGRTGELFFGEGSRLTVL.

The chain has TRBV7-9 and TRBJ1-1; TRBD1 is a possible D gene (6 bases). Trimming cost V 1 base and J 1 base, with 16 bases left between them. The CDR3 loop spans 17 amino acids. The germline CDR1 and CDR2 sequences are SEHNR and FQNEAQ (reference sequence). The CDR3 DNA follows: TGTGCCAGCAGCTTAGGGGCGCCAGGGGTGGGGAACACTGAAGCTTTCTTT. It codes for CASSLGAPGVGNTEAFF.

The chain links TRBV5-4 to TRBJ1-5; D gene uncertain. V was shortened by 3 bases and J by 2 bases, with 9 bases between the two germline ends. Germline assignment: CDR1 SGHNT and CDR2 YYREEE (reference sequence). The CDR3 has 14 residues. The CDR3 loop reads CASSSGFGNQPQHF. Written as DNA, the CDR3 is TGTGCCAGCAGCTCGGGGTTTGGCAATCAGCCCCAGCATTTT.

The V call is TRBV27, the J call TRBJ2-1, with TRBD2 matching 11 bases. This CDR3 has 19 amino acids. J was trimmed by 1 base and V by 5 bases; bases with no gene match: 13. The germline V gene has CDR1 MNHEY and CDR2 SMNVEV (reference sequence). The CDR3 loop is CASSDPFGLAGNSYNEQFF. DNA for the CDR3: TGTGCCAGCAGTGACCCCTTCGGACTAGCGGGTAATTCCTACAATGAGCAGTTCTTC.

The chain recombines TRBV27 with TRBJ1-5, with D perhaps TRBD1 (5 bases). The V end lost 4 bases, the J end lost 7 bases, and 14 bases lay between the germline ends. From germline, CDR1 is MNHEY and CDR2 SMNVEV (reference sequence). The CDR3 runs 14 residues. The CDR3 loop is CASSWIGGGQPQHF. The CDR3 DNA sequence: TGTGCCAGCAGTTGGATTGGGGGAGGCCAGCCCCAGCATTTT.

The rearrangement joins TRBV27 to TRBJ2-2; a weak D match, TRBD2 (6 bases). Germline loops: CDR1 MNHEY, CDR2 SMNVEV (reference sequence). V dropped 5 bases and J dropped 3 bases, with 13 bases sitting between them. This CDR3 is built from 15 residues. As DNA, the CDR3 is TGTGCCAGCAGTCAGGACGGGGAGGACACCGGGGAGCTGTTTTTT. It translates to CASSQDGEDTGELFF.

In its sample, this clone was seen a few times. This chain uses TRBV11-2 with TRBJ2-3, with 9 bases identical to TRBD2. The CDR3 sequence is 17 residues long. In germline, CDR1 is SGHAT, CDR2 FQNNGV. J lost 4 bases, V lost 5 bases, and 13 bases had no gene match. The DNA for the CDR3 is TGTGCCAGCAGCCAAGAGAGGGGCGGGGGGGCCTCAGATACGCAGTATTTT. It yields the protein CASSQERGGGASDTQYF.

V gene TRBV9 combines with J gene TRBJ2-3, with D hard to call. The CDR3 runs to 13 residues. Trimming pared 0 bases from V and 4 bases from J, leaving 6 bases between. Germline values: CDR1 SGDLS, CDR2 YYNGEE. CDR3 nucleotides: TGTGCCAGCAGCGTAGGAAGCTCAGATACGCAGTATTTT. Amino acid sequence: CASSVGSSDTQYF.